Listed below are T cell receptor beta chains from one sample, sequenced in a study of T cell responses to AZD1222 COVID-19 vaccine. Sequencing was performed with immunoSEQ multiplex PCR; in TCRdb, only in-frame clones are kept and a portion is missing. Among about 160,000 clones listed, approximately 90% were seen once. The sample in question was peripheral blood, obtained 28 days after the second AZD1222 dose. Receptor source: an adult who received the AZD1222 COVID-19 vaccine. CDR3s include the opening cysteine and the closing phenylalanine or tryptophan. Each record gives: clone size, J gene, V gene, D gene, CDR3 protein, CDR3 DNA. D genes are given only for firm matches. A row's size may be missing; if present it is once, few, many or a size class.

- TRBJ1-2 TRBV16 - CASSQLQTYGYTF TGTGCCAGCAGCCAATTACAAACATATGGCTACACCTTC
- TRBJ2-3 TRBV6-2/TRBV6-3 TRBD2 CASSSAGRGGHKQYF TGTGCCAGCAGTTCCGCCGGGCGGGGGGGCCACAAGCAGTATTTT
- TRBJ1-2 TRBV18 - CASSPVGGIGGYTF TGTGCCAGCTCACCGGTAGGAGGGATCGGAGGCTACACCTTC
- TRBJ1-5 TRBV19 - CASSDSRQPQHF TGTGCCAGTAGCGACTCCCGCCAGCCCCAGCATTTT
- TRBJ1-1 TRBV4-3 - CASSQDPPLGTEAFF TGCGCCAGCAGCCAAGATCCCCCACTCGGCACTGAAGCTTTCTTT
- TRBJ1-2 TRBV6-1 - CASSELDRPYGYTF TGTGCCAGCAGTGAACTGGACCGGCCTTATGGCTACACCTTC
- TRBJ1-2 TRBV6-2/TRBV6-3 - CASSYSLSYTF TGTGCCAGCAGTTACTCTCTCAGCTACACCTTC
- TRBJ1-5 TRBV7-9 - CASSLVGQPQHF TGTGCCAGCAGCTTAGTTGGTCAGCCCCAGCATTTT
once TRBJ1-5 TRBV6-2/TRBV6-3 TRBD1 CASSYSSRGRFQPQHF TGTGCCAGCAGTTACTCGAGTAGGGGGCGATTTCAGCCCCAGCATTTT
- TRBJ1-1 TRBV5-4 - CASIMEGTLRAFF TGTGCCAGCATTATGGAGGGGACCCTGAGAGCTTTCTTT
- TRBJ1-1 TRBV12-5 - CASGFGTEAFF TGTGCTAGTGGTTTTGGCACTGAAGCTTTCTTT
- TRBJ2-5 TRBV5-1 - CASSLDRPEETQYF TGCGCCAGCAGCTTGGATCGGCCAGAAGAGACCCAGTACTTC
- TRBJ1-4 TRBV6-6 - CASRKIPAGRNEKLFF TGTGCCAGCAGAAAAATCCCGGCCGGGAGGAATGAAAAACTGTTTTTT
once TRBJ1-1 TRBV5-8 - CASSWGVRSYTEAFF TGTGCCAGCAGCTGGGGTGTTCGATCCTACACTGAAGCTTTCTTT
- TRBJ2-7 TRBV10-2 TRBD2 CASSASGVGEQYF TGCGCCAGCAGTGCTAGCGGGGTGGGGGAGCAGTACTTC
- TRBJ1-2 TRBV7-9 - CASSPSRGPYGYTF TGTGCCAGCAGCCCTTCTAGGGGTCCCTATGGCTACACCTTC
- TRBJ2-2 TRBV18 - CASSPLLWGTGELFF TGTGCCAGCTCACCACTCCTGTGGGGGACCGGGGAGCTGTTTTTT
- TRBJ1-5 TRBV9 - CASSVGQDFQPQHF TGTGCCAGCAGCGTAGGACAGGACTTTCAGCCCCAGCATTTT
- TRBJ2-2 TRBV30 - CAWSVRTNTGELFF TGTGCCTGGAGTGTACGGACAAACACCGGGGAGCTGTTTTTT
- TRBJ1-1 TRBV6-1 - CASSEQQNTEAFF TGTGCCAGCAGTGAACAACAGAACACTGAAGCTTTCTTT